This T cell receptor (beta chain) was identified in a study of cytomegalovirus exposure and HLA in healthy donors. Overall study context: Among about 179 million T cells, an earlier analysis found 90 million to 130 million unique TCR beta sequences. The study's findings and limits: Differences between HLA loci emerged in a later analysis of TCR association rates, with DRB1 most and HLA-C fewest. Presence/absence analyses treated sequencing depth as roughly uniform across donors. As a later analysis revealed, most CMV-associated TCR beta chains appeared HLA-restricted.

The CDR3 has 14 amino acids. Germline V CDR1 and CDR2: SGHTA, FQGNSA. V shed 7 bases and J 7 bases; nucleotides not matched to a gene: 11. Regarding this clone: Its antigen is currently unknown.

Researchers ran the PCR with 60 Vbeta and 13 Jbeta primers. Sequencing used immunoSEQ multiplex PCR; TCRdb keeps in-frame clones, though not all of them. The repertoire has about 130,000 clones, around 78% of them found once; the top ten carry over 15%. Sequencing was done on a sample of PBMCs. The rearrangement joins TRBV7-2 to TRBJ1-2; 8 positions agree with TRBD1. This clonotype originated in a man aged 18 to 30 in good health and CMV-seropositive. The DNA for the CDR3 is TGTGCCAGCACCCAGGACAGGGTCTTTATTGGCTACACCTTC. It codes for CASTQDRVFIGYTF. The variable domain in full, completed from reference TRBV7-2 and TRBJ1-2, reads GAGVSQSPSNKVTEKGKDVELRCDPISGHTALYWYRQSLGQGLEFLIYFQGNSAPDKSGLPSDRFSAERTGGSVSTLTIQRTQQEDSAVYLCASTQDRVFIGYTFGSGTRLTVV.